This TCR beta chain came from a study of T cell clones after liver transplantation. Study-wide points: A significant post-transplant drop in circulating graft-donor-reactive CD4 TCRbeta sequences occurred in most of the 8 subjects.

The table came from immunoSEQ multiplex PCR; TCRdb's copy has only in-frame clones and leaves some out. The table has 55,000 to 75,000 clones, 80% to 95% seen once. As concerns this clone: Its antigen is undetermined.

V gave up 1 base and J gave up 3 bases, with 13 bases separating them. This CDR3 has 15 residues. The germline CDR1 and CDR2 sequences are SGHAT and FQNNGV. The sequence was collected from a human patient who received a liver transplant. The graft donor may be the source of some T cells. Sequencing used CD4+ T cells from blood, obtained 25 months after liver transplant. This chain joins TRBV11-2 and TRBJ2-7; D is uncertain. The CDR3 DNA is TGTGCCAGCAGCTTAGCGGCGCTCGGTGGCTACGAGCAGTACTTC. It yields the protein CASSLAALGGYEQYF. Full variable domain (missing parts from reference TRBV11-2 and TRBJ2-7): EAGVAQSPRYKIIEKRQSVAFWCNPISGHATLYWYQQILGQGPKLLIQFQNNGVVDDSQLPKDRFSAERLKGVDSTLKIQPAKLEDSAVYLCASSLAALGGYEQYFGPGTRLTVT.